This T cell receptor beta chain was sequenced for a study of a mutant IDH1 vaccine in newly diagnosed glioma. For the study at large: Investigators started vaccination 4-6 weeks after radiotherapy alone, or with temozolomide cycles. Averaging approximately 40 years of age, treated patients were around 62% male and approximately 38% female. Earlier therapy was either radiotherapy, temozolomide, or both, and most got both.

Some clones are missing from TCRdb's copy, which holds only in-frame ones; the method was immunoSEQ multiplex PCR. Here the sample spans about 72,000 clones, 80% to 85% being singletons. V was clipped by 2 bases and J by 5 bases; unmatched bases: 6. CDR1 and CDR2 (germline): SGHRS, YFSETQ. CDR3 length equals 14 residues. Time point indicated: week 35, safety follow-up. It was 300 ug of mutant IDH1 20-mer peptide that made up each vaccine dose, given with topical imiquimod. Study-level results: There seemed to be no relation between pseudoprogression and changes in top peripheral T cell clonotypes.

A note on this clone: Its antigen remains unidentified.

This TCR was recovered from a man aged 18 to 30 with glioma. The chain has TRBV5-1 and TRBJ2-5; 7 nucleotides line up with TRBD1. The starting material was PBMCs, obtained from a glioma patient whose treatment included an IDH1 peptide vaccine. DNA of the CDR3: TGCGCCAGCAGCTTTCTGACAGGGCAGGAGACCCAGTACTTC. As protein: CASSFLTGQETQYF.